The source of this T cell receptor beta chain is a study of shared clonotypes between healthy human individuals. Findings and caveats of the study: The authors expected sequencing depth to affect clonotype sharing among donors. Sample collection involved blood only; tissue repertoires are likely different. Relative to memory subsets, naive subsets generally showed larger estimated richness.

The CDR3 has 18 residues. In germline, CDR1 is SNHLY, CDR2 FYNNEI. V gave up 6 bases and J gave up 7 bases, with 30 bases separating them. A note on this clone: The antigen is undetermined.

Across several immunoSEQ plates, the genomic DNA of each subset was split evenly. Assay used: immunoSEQ multiplex PCR; TCRdb lists only in-frame clones, some missing. The sample gives about 2 million clones, 90% to 95% of which show up once; 0.13% is in the top ten. The sequence was obtained from a man aged 18 to 29 in good health. The chain couples TRBV2 to TRBJ2-5; D is perhaps TRBD2 (5 bases). The material sequenced was naive CD4+ T cells sorted from blood. Documented subset: CD45RA+ positively selected. Here the CDR3 DNA reads TGTGCCAGCAGGATAAAGGAAATCACCGGGCCTCGAGAGGGGACCCAGTACTTC. It yields the protein CASRIKEITGPREGTQYF. Based on the CDR3 plus reference TRBV2 and TRBJ2-5, the full variable domain is EPEVTQTPSHQVTQMGQEVILRCVPISNHLYFYWYRQILGQKVEFLVSFYNNEISEKSEIFDDQFSVERPDGSNFTLKIRSTKLEDSAMYFCASRIKEITGPREGTQYFGPGTRLLVL.